The source of this TCR beta chain is a study of early T cells in non-severe SARS-CoV-2 infection. Study-level background: From unsorted whole blood, bulk RNA was sequenced, and the chains remained unpaired. Study-level points and caveats: Clonotype matching in VDJdb favored anti-spike CD8 responses and did not capture private and CD4 specificities.

In its sample, this clonotype was seen many times. Its cognate antigen is unknown. Researchers attached unique molecular identifiers to individual cDNA molecules. TCRdb re-analysed the 5' RACE reads in MiXCR, keeping a single row per CDR3 protein. Of 50,000 to 60,000 distinct CDR3 sequences in the sample, about 6.2% were seen once. CDR1 and CDR2 (germline): SGHRS, YFSETQ. This CDR3 is 16 amino acids long. V was shortened by 0 bases and J by 1 base, with 10 bases between the two germline ends. The specimen sequenced was whole blood. This sequence joins TRBV5-1 and TRBJ2-2; a possible D gene is TRBD1 (6 bases). The TCR originated in an adult who was a healthcare worker with PCR-confirmed SARS-CoV-2 infection or an uninfected control (not recorded which). This CDR3 is CASSLVSGVNTGELFF. The CDR3 bases are TGCGCCAGCAGCTTGGTGTCAGGGGTGAACACCGGGGAGCTGTTTTTT. The full variable domain, rest sourced from reference TRBV5-1 and TRBJ2-2, is KAGVTQTPRYLIKTRGQQVTLSCSPISGHRSVSWYQQTPGQGLQFLFEYFSETQRNKGNFPGRFSGRQFSNSRSEMNVSTLELGDSALYLCASSLVSGVNTGELFFGEGSRLTVL.